This TCR beta chain was captured in a study of CD8+ T cells in alopecia areata (dated by TCRdb to between 2018 and 2020). Background on the whole study: In both human patients and the C3H/HeJ mouse model, the study applied high-throughput TCRbeta sequencing to look at T cell clonal expansion in alopecia areata. On the human side, TCRbeta sequencing was run on scalp tissue and on sorted CD4+ and CD8+ peripheral blood T cells from healthy controls and from alopecia areata patients with either patchy or totalis/universalis disease. Scalp clonality was compared across normal scalp (n=4), patchy alopecia areata scalp (n=8), and alopecia totalis/universalis scalp (n=8). RNA came from the PAXgene miRNA kit for fixed scalp, the miRNeasy kit for PBMCs, and the RNeasy kit for mouse skin. TCRbeta CDR3 regions were amplified by immunoSEQ multiplex PCR using 35 Vbeta forward and 13 Jbeta reverse primers.

What the study reported, not specific to this receptor: Unlike mouse skin, which is dominated by gammadelta T cells, normal human skin has resident alphabeta T cells that are also sequenced, and this complicates analysis of the scalp TCR repertoire. Lesional scalp, especially in alopecia totalis/universalis, showed higher clonality and more expanded CD8+ clones than normal scalp, suggesting antigenic drive. Compared with mice, TCR sequences shared between patients were less clear, possibly partly because of HLA diversity across the patient population.

PBMCs were isolated by density centrifugation and stained for CD3, CD4 and CD8, after which CD4+ and CD8+ T cells were sorted on a FACSAria. Scalp biopsies and blood samples were obtained from unaffected controls. About this clone: No antigen is known for it. No base quality values were provided; no much bigger clone lies one nucleotide off.

Sequences SGHDT (CDR1) and YYEEEE (CDR2) are obtained from the germline V gene. Between the V and J ends, shortened by 3 bases and 10 bases respectively, the junction contains 13 bases. Reading from cysteine to phenylalanine, the CDR3 counts 12 amino acids. Only CDR3 DNA is held: 36 bases, read in frame from base 1. Libraries were made using the immunoSEQ multiplex PCR assay. To provide template for TCR sequencing, every sample had RNA extracted and reverse transcribed into cDNA. First-strand cDNA was synthesized using SuperScript III with a 2:1 mix of oligo-dT and random hexamers. Amplification bias was assessed with a synthetic immune receptor repertoire, and residual bias was removed computationally. The original pipeline was this. Raw reads were preprocessed to remove errors, and CDR3 was defined by IMGT conventions from the conserved cysteine to phenylalanine. Clonality was computed by normalizing Shannon entropy by log2 of the number of productive unique TCRs and subtracting the result from 1. Scalp TCRbeta sequences were cross-referenced with sorted blood CD4 and CD8 repertoires so that the CD4 or CD8 identity of scalp clones could be inferred. Imported from immuneACCESS, the table was reduced by TCRdb to in-frame sequences with V and J called. These copies leave out some clones; in studies compared against another copy, an unresolved V gene accounts for under half, and the cause of the remainder is not known. That table gives V, J and clone size, and the DNA gave D and trimming. The sample yields about 110,000 clones; approximately 59% were counted once. The leading ten clones occupy 20% of the sample.

The sample was CD8+ T cells sorted from blood. This TCR derives from a human donor in good health. The chain employs TRBV5-6 and TRBJ1-1; the D gene cannot be resolved reliably. The CDR3 region has the sequence CASSSGLAGAFF. The DNA sequence is as follows: TGTGCCAGCAGCTCGGGCCTGGCAGGAGCTTTCTTT.